The 26 T cell receptor beta chains presented below share a single source sample, sequenced in a study of T cells in Graves' hyperthyroidism and ophthalmopathy. RNA transcripts provided the source from which TCR beta CDR3 regions were amplified. First-round RT-PCR of the TCR CDR3 relied on the HTBI primer set. TCRdb redid the calling of the multiplex PCR reads with MiXCR, one entry per CDR3 protein. Counted here are 500,000 to 750,000 distinct CDR3 sequences, roughly 50% occurring once; the ten biggest clones make up about 7.8%. The material sequenced was peripheral blood or thyroid tissue (not recorded which). Receptors originate from a woman aged 18-29 years with Graves' hyperthyroidism.

V is TRBV2 and J is TRBJ2-7; TRBD2 agrees at 11 bases. This CDR3 spans 14 amino acids. The junction had 9 bases not matched to a gene; V was cut back by 7 bases and J by 7 bases. The germline V gene encodes CDR1 SNHLY and CDR2 FYNNEI. CDR3 sequence reads: CASIITSGSGEQYF. In nucleotides, the CDR3 is TGTGCCAGCATAATCACTAGCGGGAGTGGTGAGCAGTACTTC.

This clonotype has a single count. The chain employs TRBV29-1 and TRBJ1-1, with D possibly matching TRBD1 (6 bases). This CDR3 has 13 amino acids. Germline V CDR1 and CDR2: SQVTM, ANQGSEA. V was cut by 6 bases and J by 0 bases, with 11 bases left in between. The CDR3 DNA reads as TGCAGCGTCGAGGGGGGCATGAACACTGAAGCTTTCTTT. Its protein product is CSVEGGMNTEAFF.

Concerning this clonotype itself: A much larger clone differs by one base, so this may be a read error. The genes are TRBV19 and TRBJ1-1; 10 positions agree with TRBD1. This CDR3 has 15 amino acids. Germline assignment: CDR1 LNHDA and CDR2 SQIVND (reference sequence). The J segment lost 2 bases and the V segment lost 6 bases, leaving 6 bases of the junction unmatched. For the CDR3, the DNA is TGTGCCAGTAGAGACAGGGGGCGGCAAAACACTGAAGCTTTCTTT. It translates to CASRDRGRQNTEAFF.

This clonotype was seen at least ten times. This chain joins TRBV15 and TRBJ1-1; D uncertain. The CDR3 is 15 amino acids. Per the germline V gene, CDR1 is LNHNV and CDR2 is YYDKDF (reference sequence). V was shortened by 0 bases and J by 3 bases, with 11 bases between the two germline ends. CDR3 sequence: CATSRDSFGHTEAFF. As DNA, the CDR3 is TGTGCCACCAGCAGAGATTCGTTCGGGCACACTGAAGCTTTCTTT.

This clonotype has at least ten counts. The chain has TRBV3-1 and TRBJ2-6; no clear D gene. This CDR3 region has 13 residues. Germline CDR1 LGHDT, CDR2 YNNKEL (reference sequence). Trimming left V 1 base short and J 3 bases short, with 1 base between. For the CDR3, the DNA is TGTGCCAGCAGCCAAGTTGGGGCCAACGTCCTGACTTTC. Translated, it gives CASSQVGANVLTF.

This clonotype has a count of ten or more. The genes are TRBV9 and TRBJ2-7, with D possibly TRBD2 on 6 matching bases. The ends were cut back, 2 bases at V and 2 bases at J, with 20 bases in the middle. The germline gives CDR1 SGDLS, CDR2 YYNGEE. CDR3 length: 17 amino acids. This chain's CDR3 is CASSVGRPGLETYEQYF. The CDR3 DNA reads as TGTGCCAGCAGCGTGGGCAGACCGGGACTGGAAACCTACGAGCAGTACTTC.

Points on this clonotype: Since a much larger clone is just one base distant, this may be a read error. The chain has TRBV24-1 and TRBJ2-2; weak D call: TRBD2 (5 bases). There are 15 residues in the CDR3. Germline assignment: CDR1 KGHDR and CDR2 SFDVKD. The CDR3 loop reads CAISDLYGKDGVLFF. The CDR3 DNA reads TGTGCCATCAGTGATTTGTATGGAAAGGACGGGGTGCTGTTTTTT.

J is TRBJ2-3 and V is TRBV9; D might be TRBD2 (6 bases). The CDR3 consists of 14 residues. Per germline, CDR1 SGDLS and CDR2 YYNGEE. V lost 1 base, J lost 6 bases, and 12 bases lay in between. The CDR3 reads CASSVRRADDTQYF. The CDR3 DNA reads TGTGCCAGCAGCGTAAGGAGGGCCGACGATACGCAGTATTTT.

This clonotype came up a few times. This chain links TRBV19 with TRBJ1-1; D gene unclear. CDR1 and CDR2 from the germline V gene are LNHDA and SQIVND (reference sequence). The V end was cut by 5 bases, the J end by 3 bases, with 22 bases between. CDR3 length equals 17 residues. The CDR3 nucleotides are TGTGCCAGTAGTCCCGGAGGGCCGATATTTATGGACACTGAAGCTTTCTTT. This sequence encodes CASSPGGPIFMDTEAFF.

This chain links TRBV29-1 with TRBJ1-2, with D possibly TRBD1 on 5 matching bases. Trimming stripped 7 bases from V and 7 bases from J, with 10 bases between. The CDR3 runs to 10 residues. Germline-derived CDR1 and CDR2 are SQVTM and ANQGSEA. CDR3 sequence: CSAKTGGYTF. The CDR3 bases are TGCAGCGCCAAAACAGGTGGCTACACCTTC.

Points on this clonotype: A junction boundary mismatches the germline segment, possibly from a read error. The CDR3: CASSEEANVLTF. The CDR3 DNA sequence: TGTGCCAGCAGCGAAGAGGCCAACGTCCTGACTTTC. The chain is built from TRBV2 and TRBJ2-6; D is undetermined. Germline CDR1 is SNHLY and CDR2 is FYNNEI. The CDR3 is made up of 12 amino acids.

This chain joins TRBV15 and TRBJ2-7; D not resolved. V was shortened by 1 base and J by 0 bases, with 4 bases between the two germline ends. The V gene's germline CDR1 is LNHNV and CDR2 YYDKDF (reference sequence). This CDR3 has 13 residues. The CDR3 here is CATSRATSYEQYF. The CDR3 coding sequence is TGTGCCACCAGCAGAGCGACCTCCTACGAGCAGTACTTC.

This clonotype was observed many times. V gene TRBV2 combines with J gene TRBJ2-5, with 9 bases lining up with TRBD2. The CDR3 runs 15 residues. V lost 7 bases and J lost 4; bases outside the gene matches: 10. CDR1 is SNHLY, CDR2 FYNNEI, per germline. The CDR3, as DNA: TGTGCCAGCACGGAGGCGGGAGGGCCGGGAGAGACCCAGTACTTC. Translation gives CASTEAGGPGETQYF.

About this clonotype itself: A read error is possible here, since a much larger clone lies one base away. The chain couples TRBV7-2 to TRBJ1-6; D is unclear. Trimming took 5 bases from V and 5 from J, leaving 10 bases between them. The CDR3 covers 14 residues. Looked up from germline, CDR1 is SGHTA and CDR2 is FQGNSA. The CDR3 protein is CASSVTWDNSPLHF. In nucleotides, the CDR3 is TGTGCCAGCAGCGTCACGTGGGATAATTCACCCCTCCACTTT.

The V call is TRBV7-3, the J call TRBJ1-2; TRBD1 might be the D (6 bases). Germline V gene sequence: CDR1 SGHTA, CDR2 FQGTGA. V shed 4 bases and J shed 4 bases, with 13 bases lying between them. The CDR3 runs 14 residues. CDR3 residues: CASSSTGTSYGYTF. The CDR3, as DNA: TGTGCCAGCAGCTCGACCGGGACAAGCTATGGCTACACCTTC.

This clonotype was observed many times. J is TRBJ1-4 and V is TRBV12-3 or TRBV12-4; TRBD1 is a possible D gene (5 bases). V was cut by 7 bases and J by 0 bases, with 15 bases left in between. There are 16 residues in the CDR3. CDR3 sequence (DNA): TGTGCCAGCACCGACAGCGGGGCCACAACTAATGAAAAACTGTTTTTT. Its protein is CASTDSGATTNEKLFF.

About this clonotype: A much more abundant neighbour one base away suggests this may be a read error. This chain connects TRBV10-3 to TRBJ1-2, with D possibly matching TRBD1 (6 bases). CDR3 length: 15 amino acids. Germline V CDR1 and CDR2: ENHRY, SYGVKD. As DNA, the CDR3 is TGTGCCGTCAGTGAGAAACAGGGTTTGGACTGTGGCTACACCTTC. Encoded protein: CAVSEKQGLDCGYTF.

A word on this clonotype: This may be a read error, as it is one base from a much larger clone. This rearrangement joins TRBV5-1 to TRBJ2-7; D tentatively fits TRBD1 or TRBD2 (6 bases each). This CDR3 region has 11 residues. Germline CDR1 reads SGHRS; CDR2 reads YFSETQ. Here the CDR3 reads CASTFGGERYF. The CDR3 coding sequence is TGCGCCAGCACTTTCGGGGGCGAGCGGTACTTC.

For this clonotype: The junction and the germline gene differ at one end; a read error may be behind it. The V and J genes are TRBV9 and TRBJ1-5; 9 bases map to TRBD1. The CDR3 spans 15 residues. The germline V gene encodes CDR1 SGDLS and CDR2 YYNGEE. CDR3 sequence (DNA): TGCGCCAGCAGCGTAGGACAGGGGCTGAATCAGCCCCAGCATTTT. Amino acids: CASSVGQGLNQPQHF.

The sample holds many counts of this clonotype. The V and J genes are TRBV2 and TRBJ2-7, with D perhaps assigned TRBD1 or TRBD2 (5 bases each). From germline, CDR1 is SNHLY and CDR2 FYNNEI. The V gene lost 6 bases and the J gene lost 4 bases, with 16 bases spanning the gap. The CDR3 runs 14 residues. CDR3 nucleotide sequence: TGTGCCAGCAGGAGGGGCCAGACCGGATACGAGCAGTACTTC. Amino acid sequence: CASRRGQTGYEQYF.

J is TRBJ2-7 and V is TRBV7-6, with D perhaps assigned TRBD1 or TRBD2 (5 bases each). The germline CDR1 and CDR2 sequences are SGHVS and FNYEAQ. The CDR3 is made up of 14 amino acids. Trimming stripped 11 bases from V and 7 bases from J, with 24 bases between. The CDR3 nucleotides read TGTGCCGCCGCGGAGGACACCTACACCGGGGAGCAGTACTTC. Protein: CAAAEDTYTGEQYF.

This clonotype was counted many times. This rearrangement joins TRBV7-9 to TRBJ2-7, with D hard to call. CDR1 is SEHNR, CDR2 FQNEAQ, per germline (reference sequence). The CDR3 totals 11 residues. Trimming removed 5 bases at V and 3 bases at J, with 5 bases between. The CDR3 region is CASSLVYEQYF. The CDR3 coding sequence is TGTGCCAGCAGCCTCGTCTACGAGCAGTACTTC.

This clonotype was observed at least ten times. The rearrangement joins TRBV7-2 to TRBJ2-5; TRBD2 matches 8 bases. Germline V lookup: CDR1 SGHTA, CDR2 FQGNSA. J was trimmed by 4 bases and V by 10 bases; bases with no gene match: 17. This CDR3 comprises 16 residues. The CDR3, as DNA: TGTGCCACAACCCTATCACCTAAGCGGGAGATAGAGACCCAGTACTTC. Its protein product is CATTLSPKREIETQYF.

This clonotype was recorded many times. The rearrangement joins TRBV12-3 or TRBV12-4 to TRBJ1-5, with TRBD1 matching 7 bases. The junction had 4 bases not matched to a gene; V was cut back by 4 bases and J by 7 bases. The CDR3 is made up of 13 amino acids. The CDR3 nucleotides read TGTGCCAGCAGTTACGACAGGGCCCAGCCCCAGCATTTT. This translates into CASSYDRAQPQHF.

This chain uses TRBV10-3 with TRBJ1-1; TRBD1 is a possible D gene (6 bases). V lost 1 base and J 6 bases, leaving 15 bases between the germline ends. Germline CDR1 is ENHRY and CDR2 is SYGVKD. The CDR3 is 15 amino acids. The CDR3 region has the DNA TGTGCCATCAGTGAGTATTCGACAGGAGTGGCTGAAGCTTTCTTT. As protein: CAISEYSTGVAEAFF.

This clonotype has just a few counts. This chain connects TRBV6-6 to TRBJ2-7, with D maybe TRBD2 (6 bases). V dropped 2 bases and J dropped 0 bases, with 14 bases sitting between them. The CDR3 contains 16 residues. Germline V gene lookup returns CDR1 MNHNY and CDR2 SVGAGI (reference sequence). This chain's CDR3 is CASSYASSAPSYEQYF. The DNA for the CDR3 is TGTGCCAGCAGTTACGCTTCTAGCGCTCCCTCCTACGAGCAGTACTTC.